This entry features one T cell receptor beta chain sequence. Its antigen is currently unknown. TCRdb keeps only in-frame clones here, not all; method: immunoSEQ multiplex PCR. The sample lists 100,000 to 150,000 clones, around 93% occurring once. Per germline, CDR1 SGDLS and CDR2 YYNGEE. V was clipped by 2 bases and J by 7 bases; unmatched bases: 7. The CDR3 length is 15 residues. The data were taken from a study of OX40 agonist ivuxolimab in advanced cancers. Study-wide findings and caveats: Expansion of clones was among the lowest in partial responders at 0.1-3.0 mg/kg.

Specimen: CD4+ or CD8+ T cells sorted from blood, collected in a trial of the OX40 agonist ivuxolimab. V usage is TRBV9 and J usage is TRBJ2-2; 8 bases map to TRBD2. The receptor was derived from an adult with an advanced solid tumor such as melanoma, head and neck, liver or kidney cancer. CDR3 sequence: CASSVQLAEVGELFF. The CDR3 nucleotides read TGTGCCAGCAGCGTCCAACTAGCGGAGGTCGGGGAGCTGTTTTTT.